This record looks at one TCR beta chain sequence and its context. Its antigen is unknown. This sample stems from a study of shared clonotypes between healthy human individuals. Background on the study: Every donor yielded three CD4 naive, three CD4 memory, two CD8 naive and one CD8 memory plate.

Findings and caveats of the study: When compared with the clonotypes that were shared by all four sorted-subset donors, the non-shared clonotypes turned out to have lower generation probabilities. Generally, naive subsets came out with larger estimated richness than memory subsets.

CD8 cells regarded as naive lacked CD45RO, were positively chosen for CCR7, and omitted terminally differentiated effector memory CD45RA+ cells. Using immunoSEQ multiplex PCR, the repertoire was profiled, and TCRdb retains in-frame clones only, with some absent. The table has 1.5 million to 2.5 million clones, about 95% seen once. The sequenced sample consisted of naive CD8+ T cells sorted from blood. The receptor was isolated from a man younger than 35 in good health.

The CDR3 region is CASSLVGGLENIQYF. The CDR3 nucleotides read TGTGCCAGCAGCTTAGTCGGGGGATTGGAAAACATTCAGTACTTC. The chain employs TRBV7-8 and TRBJ2-4, with TRBD2 as a possible D gene (6 bases). Germline values: CDR1 SGHVS, CDR2 FQNEAQ. Trimming cost V 1 base and J 5 bases, with 12 bases left between them. The CDR3 has 15 amino acids.